This TCR beta chain was observed in a study of OX40 agonist ivuxolimab in advanced cancers. The CDR3 contains 17 residues. Trimming took off 4 bases at V and 0 bases at J, with 16 bases between the two ends. Germline values: CDR1 SGHKS, CDR2 YYEKEE (reference sequence). The protocol was immunoSEQ multiplex PCR, while the TCRdb copy is restricted to in-frame clones and leaves out a portion. The sample includes tens of thousands of clones, 92% of them seen just once. This receptor was obtained from an adult with an advanced solid tumor such as melanoma, head and neck, liver or kidney cancer. Sequencing was performed on CD4+ or CD8+ T cells sorted from blood, taken in a trial of the OX40 agonist ivuxolimab. The rearrangement links TRBV5-5 to TRBJ1-4; TRBD1 is a possible D gene (5 bases). The CDR3 here is CASSQGWAGTTNEKLFF. As DNA, the CDR3 is TGTGCCAGCAGCCAAGGTTGGGCAGGGACAACTAATGAAAAACTGTTTTTT.